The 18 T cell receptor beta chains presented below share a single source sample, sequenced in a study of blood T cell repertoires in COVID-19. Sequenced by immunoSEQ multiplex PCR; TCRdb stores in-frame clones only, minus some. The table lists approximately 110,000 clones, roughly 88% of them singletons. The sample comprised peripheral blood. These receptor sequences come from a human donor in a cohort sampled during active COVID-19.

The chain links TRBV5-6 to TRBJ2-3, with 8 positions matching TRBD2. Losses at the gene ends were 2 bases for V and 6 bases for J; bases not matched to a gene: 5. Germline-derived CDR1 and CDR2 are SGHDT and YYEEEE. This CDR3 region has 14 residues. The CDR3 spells CASSFSPGGDTQYF. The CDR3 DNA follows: TGTGCCAGCAGCTTCAGCCCGGGGGGGGATACGCAGTATTTT.

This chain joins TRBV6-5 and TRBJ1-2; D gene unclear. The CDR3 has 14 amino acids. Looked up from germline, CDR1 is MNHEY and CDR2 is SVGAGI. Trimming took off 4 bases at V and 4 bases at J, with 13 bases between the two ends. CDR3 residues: CASSLRSIGYGYTF. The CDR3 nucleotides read TGTGCCAGCAGTTTGCGCTCGATTGGCTATGGCTACACCTTC.

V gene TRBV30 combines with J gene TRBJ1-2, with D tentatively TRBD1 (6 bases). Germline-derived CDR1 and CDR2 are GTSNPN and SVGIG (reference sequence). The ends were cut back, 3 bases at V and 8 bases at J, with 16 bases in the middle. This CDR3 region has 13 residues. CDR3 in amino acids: CAWSYRALMGYTF. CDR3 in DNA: TGTGCCTGGAGCTACAGGGCGCTGATGGGCTACACCTTC.

The CDR3 loop is CASSPGRVWDTQYF. For the CDR3, the DNA is TGTGCCAGCAGCCCTGGGCGGGTGTGGGATACGCAGTATTTT. The V and J genes are TRBV5-8 and TRBJ2-3; possibly TRBD2 for D (5 bases). This CDR3 has 14 residues. V lost 4 bases and J lost 6, with 15 bases in between. The V gene's germline CDR1 is SGHTS and CDR2 YDEGEE.

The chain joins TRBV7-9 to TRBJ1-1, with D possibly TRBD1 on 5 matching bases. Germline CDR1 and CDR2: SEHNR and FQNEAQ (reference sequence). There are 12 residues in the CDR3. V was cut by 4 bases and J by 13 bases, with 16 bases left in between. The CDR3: CASSWGGMKFFF. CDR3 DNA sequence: TGTGCCAGCAGCTGGGGGGGAATGAAGTTTTTCTTT.

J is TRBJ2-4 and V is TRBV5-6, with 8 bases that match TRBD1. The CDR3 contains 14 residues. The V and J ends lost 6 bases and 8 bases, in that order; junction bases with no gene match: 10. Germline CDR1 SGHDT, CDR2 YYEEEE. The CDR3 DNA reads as TGTGCCAGCACCATGGGACAGGCGTCGCACATTCAGTACTTC. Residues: CASTMGQASHIQYF.

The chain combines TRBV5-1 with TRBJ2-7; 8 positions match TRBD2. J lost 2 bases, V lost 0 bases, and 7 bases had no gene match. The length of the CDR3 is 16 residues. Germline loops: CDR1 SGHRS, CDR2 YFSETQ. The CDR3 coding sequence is TGCGCCAGCAGCTTGGGGGCTACTAGCGGAACCTACGAGCAGTACTTC. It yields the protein CASSLGATSGTYEQYF.

The CDR3: CATSRVWTGEGSGANVLTF. In nucleotides, the CDR3 is TGTGCCACCAGCAGGGTATGGACAGGAGAGGGCTCTGGGGCCAACGTCCTGACTTTC. The genes are TRBV15 and TRBJ2-6; 7 bases line up with TRBD1. V lost 3 bases, J lost 0 bases, and 11 bases stayed unmatched. The germline V gene has CDR1 LNHNV and CDR2 YYDKDF (reference sequence). This CDR3 is 19 amino acids long.

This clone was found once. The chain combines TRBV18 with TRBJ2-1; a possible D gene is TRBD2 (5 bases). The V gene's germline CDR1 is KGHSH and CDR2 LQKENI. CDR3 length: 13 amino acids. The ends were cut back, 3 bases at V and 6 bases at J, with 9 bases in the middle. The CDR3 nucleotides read TGTGCCAGCTCACCGGACTCGATCAATGAGCAGTTCTTC. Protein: CASSPDSINEQFF.

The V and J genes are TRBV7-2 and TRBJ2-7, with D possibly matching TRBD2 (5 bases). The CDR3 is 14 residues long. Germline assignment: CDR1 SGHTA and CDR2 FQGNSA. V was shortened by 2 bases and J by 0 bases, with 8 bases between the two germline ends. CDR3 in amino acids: CASSLMAGSYEQYF. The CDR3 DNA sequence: TGTGCCAGCAGCTTAATGGCGGGCTCCTACGAGCAGTACTTC.

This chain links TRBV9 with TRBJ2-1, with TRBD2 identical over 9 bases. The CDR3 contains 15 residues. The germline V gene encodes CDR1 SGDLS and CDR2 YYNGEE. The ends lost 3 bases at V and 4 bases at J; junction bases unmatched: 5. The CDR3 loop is CASSAPSGRYNEQFF. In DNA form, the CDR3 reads TGTGCCAGCAGCGCCCCCAGCGGGAGGTACAATGAGCAGTTCTTC.

The CDR3 bases are TGTGCCAGCAGTTTAGACAGAAAAAATTCACCCCTCCACTTT. Translation: CASSLDRKNSPLHF. The chain has TRBV28 and TRBJ1-6, with D possibly being TRBD1 (5 bases). The CDR3 runs to 14 residues. Germline CDR1 and CDR2: MDHEN and SYDVKM. The V and J ends lost 2 bases and 7 bases respectively, with 9 bases between them.

The CDR3 protein is CATGGVVGYEQYF. DNA of the CDR3: TGTGCCACCGGGGGGGTAGTCGGGTACGAGCAGTACTTC. The V and J genes are TRBV19 and TRBJ2-7; 8 nucleotides line up with TRBD2. V dropped 10 bases and J dropped 4; count of bases not matched to a gene: 9. The CDR3 loop spans 13 amino acids. Per the germline V gene, CDR1 is LNHDA and CDR2 is SQIVND (reference sequence).

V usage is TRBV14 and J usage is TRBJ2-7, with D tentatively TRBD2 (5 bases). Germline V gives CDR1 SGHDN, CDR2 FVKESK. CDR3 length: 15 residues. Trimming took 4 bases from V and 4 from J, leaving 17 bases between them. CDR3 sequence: CASSRELESSYEQYF. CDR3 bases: TGTGCCAGCAGCCGGGAGCTTGAATCTTCTTACGAGCAGTACTTC.

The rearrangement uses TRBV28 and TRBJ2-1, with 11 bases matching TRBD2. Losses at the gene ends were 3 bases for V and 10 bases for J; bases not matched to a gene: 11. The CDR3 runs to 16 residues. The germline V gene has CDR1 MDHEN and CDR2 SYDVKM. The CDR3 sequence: CASSFFAGTSGLEQFF. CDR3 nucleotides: TGTGCCAGCAGTTTTTTTGCCGGGACTAGCGGTCTAGAGCAGTTCTTC.

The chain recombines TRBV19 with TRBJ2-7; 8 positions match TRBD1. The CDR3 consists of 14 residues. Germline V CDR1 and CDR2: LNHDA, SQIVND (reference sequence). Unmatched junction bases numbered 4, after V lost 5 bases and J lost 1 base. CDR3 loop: CASSFQGASYEQYF. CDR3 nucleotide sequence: TGTGCCAGTAGTTTTCAGGGGGCATCCTACGAGCAGTACTTC.

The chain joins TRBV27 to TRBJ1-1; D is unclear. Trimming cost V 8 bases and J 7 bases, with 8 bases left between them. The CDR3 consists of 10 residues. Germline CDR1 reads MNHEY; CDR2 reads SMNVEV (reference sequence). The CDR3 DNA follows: TGTGCCAGCGACGGAGGTGAAGCTTTCTTT. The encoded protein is CASDGGEAFF.

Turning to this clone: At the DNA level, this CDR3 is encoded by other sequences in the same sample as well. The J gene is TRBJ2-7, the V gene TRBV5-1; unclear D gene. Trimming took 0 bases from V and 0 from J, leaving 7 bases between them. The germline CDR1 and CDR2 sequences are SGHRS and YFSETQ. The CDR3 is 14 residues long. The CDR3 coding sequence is TGCGCCAGCAGCTTGGGTCTGAGCTCCTACGAGCAGTACTTC. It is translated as CASSLGLSSYEQYF.